This is a list of T cell receptor beta chains from one sample in a study of vaccination and CD4 T cells after COVID-19. These receptors' antigens are unknown. TCRdb recomputed calls from the PCR reads with MiXCR, one row per CDR3 protein. This table holds some 13,000 distinct CDR3 sequences, roughly two thirds found once. This specimen was CD4+ T cells from blood, cultured in vitro, taken before SARS-CoV-2 vaccination. These receptors all come from a human donor who had recovered from COVID-19. Each CDR3 is given with its conserved first and last residue. Some rows have no size entry. The others give once, few or many, or a class for an expanded clone.

V gene: TRBV7-6; clone size: NA; J gene: TRBJ1-1; CDR3 protein: CASSAMWGTEAFF
V gene: TRBV20-1; clone size: NA; J gene: TRBJ1-4; CDR3 protein: CSARDTGVGNEKLFF
V gene: TRBV11-3; clone size: NA; J gene: TRBJ2-5; CDR3 protein: CASSPGREARETQYF
V gene: TRBV4-2; clone size: NA; J gene: TRBJ2-7; CDR3 protein: CASSQSIAGGSSYEQYF
V gene: TRBV5-1; clone size: once; J gene: TRBJ2-1; CDR3 protein: CASSLTLIAGGDEQFF
V gene: TRBV6-2/TRBV6-3; clone size: NA; J gene: TRBJ1-5; CDR3 protein: CASSDINQPQHF
V gene: TRBV20-1; clone size: NA; J gene: TRBJ1-5; CDR3 protein: CSAISGRVNQPQHF
V gene: TRBV20-1; clone size: NA; J gene: TRBJ2-3; CDR3 protein: CSASDPSGRAYHTDTQYF
V gene: TRBV5-1; clone size: NA; J gene: TRBJ1-1; CDR3 protein: CASTLTGSGEAFF
V gene: TRBV28; clone size: NA; J gene: TRBJ2-1; CDR3 protein: CASYPSGAHNEQFF
V gene: TRBV20-1; clone size: NA; J gene: TRBJ1-3; CDR3 protein: CSAFDRAGSGNTIYF
V gene: TRBV6-1; clone size: few; J gene: TRBJ2-3; CDR3 protein: CASDIRGRAGTDTQYF
V gene: TRBV7-9; clone size: NA; J gene: TRBJ2-7; CDR3 protein: CASGKGNEQYF
V gene: TRBV10-3; clone size: NA; J gene: TRBJ2-2; CDR3 protein: CATSTGGLTGELFF
V gene: TRBV6-2/TRBV6-3; clone size: NA; J gene: TRBJ2-5; CDR3 protein: CASSYGASALGSGQETQYF
V gene: TRBV20-1; clone size: NA; J gene: TRBJ1-5; CDR3 protein: CSAREIGITRDQPQHF
V gene: TRBV20-1; clone size: few; J gene: TRBJ2-2; CDR3 protein: CSASLSVAGELFF
V gene: TRBV21-1; clone size: medium-sized; J gene: TRBJ1-6; CDR3 protein: CASSKCWSPLHF
V gene: TRBV7-9; clone size: NA; J gene: TRBJ2-1; CDR3 protein: CASSREGLEQFF
V gene: TRBV6-1; clone size: few; J gene: TRBJ1-2; CDR3 protein: CASSEGRQDNYGYTF
V gene: TRBV6-5; clone size: NA; J gene: TRBJ1-1; CDR3 protein: CASSYGHRVNTEAFF
V gene: TRBV5-4; clone size: NA; J gene: TRBJ2-7; CDR3 protein: CASSLRTANLYEQYF
V gene: TRBV27; clone size: NA; J gene: TRBJ2-3; CDR3 protein: CASSLALGPDTQYF
V gene: TRBV7-9; clone size: few; J gene: TRBJ2-3; CDR3 protein: CASSFRSGTRGETQYF
V gene: TRBV28; clone size: NA; J gene: TRBJ2-7; CDR3 protein: CASSSPAGGYEQYF
V gene: TRBV15; clone size: NA; J gene: TRBJ2-5; CDR3 protein: CATSRAPGGSGRETQYF
V gene: TRBV7-2; clone size: few; J gene: TRBJ2-7; CDR3 protein: CASSSRGGEQYF
V gene: TRBV20-1; clone size: NA; J gene: TRBJ1-5; CDR3 protein: CSAQFRGNQPQHF
V gene: TRBV30; clone size: NA; J gene: TRBJ2-7; CDR3 protein: CAWETGNPYEQYF
V gene: TRBV18; clone size: NA; J gene: TRBJ1-1; CDR3 protein: CASSPGQPMNTEAFF
V gene: TRBV24-1; clone size: once; J gene: TRBJ2-3; CDR3 protein: CATSDLELGGTDTQYF
V gene: TRBV7-2; clone size: medium-sized; J gene: TRBJ2-3; CDR3 protein: CASSLTDTQYF
V gene: TRBV6-4; clone size: NA; J gene: TRBJ2-3; CDR3 protein: CASSDGAGGTDTQYF
V gene: TRBV10-3; clone size: NA; J gene: TRBJ1-1; CDR3 protein: CAISGRDSTEAFF
V gene: TRBV28; clone size: NA; J gene: TRBJ1-2; CDR3 protein: CASSSPEGASGYTF
V gene: TRBV7-6; clone size: NA; J gene: TRBJ2-7; CDR3 protein: CASSLAGTGGDEQYF
V gene: TRBV6-5; clone size: few; J gene: TRBJ1-5; CDR3 protein: CASSYEDSPQHF
V gene: TRBV10-3; clone size: NA; J gene: TRBJ2-1; CDR3 protein: CATGGEQRWHNEQFF
V gene: TRBV20-1; clone size: NA; J gene: TRBJ2-7; CDR3 protein: CSAMSSGAGQQYF
V gene: TRBV7-2; clone size: few; J gene: TRBJ2-1; CDR3 protein: CASGPRGYNEQFF
V gene: TRBV20-1; clone size: NA; J gene: TRBJ1-4; CDR3 protein: CSARNRQGAEEKLFF
V gene: TRBV6-5; clone size: NA; J gene: TRBJ2-3; CDR3 protein: CASSYDLRGDTQYF
V gene: TRBV5-5; clone size: NA; J gene: TRBJ2-7; CDR3 protein: CASVPGLALSYEQYF
V gene: TRBV4-3; clone size: NA; J gene: TRBJ1-2; CDR3 protein: CASSQEAAANYGYTF